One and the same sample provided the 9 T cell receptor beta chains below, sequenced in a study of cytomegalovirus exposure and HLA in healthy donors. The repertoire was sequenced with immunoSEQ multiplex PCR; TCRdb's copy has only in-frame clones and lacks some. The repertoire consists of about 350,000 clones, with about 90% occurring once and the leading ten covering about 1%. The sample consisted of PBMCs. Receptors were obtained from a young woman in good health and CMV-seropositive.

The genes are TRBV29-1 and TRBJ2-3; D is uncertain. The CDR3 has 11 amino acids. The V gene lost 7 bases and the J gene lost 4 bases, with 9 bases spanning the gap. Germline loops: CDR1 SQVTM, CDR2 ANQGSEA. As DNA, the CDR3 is TGCAGCGCCGTTGGGCCAGATACGCAGTATTTT. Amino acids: CSAVGPDTQYF.

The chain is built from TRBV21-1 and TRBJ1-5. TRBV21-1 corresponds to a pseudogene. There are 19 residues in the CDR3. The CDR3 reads CASRNSRDGRLYSNQPQHF. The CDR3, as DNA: TGTGCCAGCAGAAACTCCCGGGACGGCCGACTATATAGCAATCAGCCCCAGCATTTT.

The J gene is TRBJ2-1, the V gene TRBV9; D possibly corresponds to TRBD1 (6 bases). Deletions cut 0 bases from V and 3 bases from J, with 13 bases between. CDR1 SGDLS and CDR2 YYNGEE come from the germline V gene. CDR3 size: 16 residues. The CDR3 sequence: CASSVGGDTFYNEQFF. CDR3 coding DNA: TGTGCCAGCAGCGTAGGAGGGGACACCTTCTACAATGAGCAGTTCTTC. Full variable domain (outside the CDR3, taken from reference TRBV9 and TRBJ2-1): DSGVTQTPKHLITATGQRVTLRCSPRSGDLSVYWYQQSLDQGLQFLIQYYNGEERAKGNILERFSAQQFPDLHSELNLSSLELGDSALYFCASSVGGDTFYNEQFFGPGTRLTVL.

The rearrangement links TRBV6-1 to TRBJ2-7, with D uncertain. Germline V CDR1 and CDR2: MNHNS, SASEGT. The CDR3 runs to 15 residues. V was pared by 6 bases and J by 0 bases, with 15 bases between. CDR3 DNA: TGTGCCAGCAGCGAGGAAGAAACCCGCTCCTACGAGCAGTACTTC. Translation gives CASSEEETRSYEQYF.

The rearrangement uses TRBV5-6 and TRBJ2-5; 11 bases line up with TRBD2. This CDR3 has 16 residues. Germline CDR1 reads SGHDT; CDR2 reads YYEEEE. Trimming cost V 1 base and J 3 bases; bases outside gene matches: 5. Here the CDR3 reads CASSLIGTSGKETQYF. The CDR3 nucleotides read TGTGCCAGCAGCTTGATCGGGACTAGCGGAAAAGAGACCCAGTACTTC.

This CDR3 is CASSSSSGGAGEQFF. CDR3 nucleotide sequence: TGTGCCAGCAGCTCATCTAGCGGGGGGGCAGGTGAGCAGTTCTTC. J is TRBJ2-1 and V is TRBV7-2; the match to TRBD2 covers 12 bases. CDR3 length: 15 amino acids. The V gene's germline CDR1 is SGHTA and CDR2 FQGNSA. Trimming at V came to 4 bases and at J to 9 bases, leaving 7 bases not matched to a gene.

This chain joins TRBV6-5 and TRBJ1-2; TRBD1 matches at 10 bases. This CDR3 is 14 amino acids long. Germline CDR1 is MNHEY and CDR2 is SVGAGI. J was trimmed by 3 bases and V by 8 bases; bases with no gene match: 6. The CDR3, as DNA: TGTGCCAGCGTTGGGACAGGGGCGGACTATGGCTACACCTTC. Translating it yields CASVGTGADYGYTF.

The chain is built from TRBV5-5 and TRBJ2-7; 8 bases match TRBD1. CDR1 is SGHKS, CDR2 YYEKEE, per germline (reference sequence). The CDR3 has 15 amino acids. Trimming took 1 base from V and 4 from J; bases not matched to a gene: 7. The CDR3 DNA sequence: TGTGCCAGCAGCTTGCGCCAGGGGGCTGGGTACGAGCAGTACTTC. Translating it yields CASSLRQGAGYEQYF.

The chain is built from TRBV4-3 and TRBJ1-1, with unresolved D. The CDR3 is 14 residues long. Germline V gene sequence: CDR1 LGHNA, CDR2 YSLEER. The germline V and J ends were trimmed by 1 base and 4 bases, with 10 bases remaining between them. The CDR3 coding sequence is TGCGCCAGCAGCCAAGTGAGTCAGGTCACTGAAGCTTTCTTT. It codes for CASSQVSQVTEAFF.